This T cell receptor (beta chain) was sequenced for a study of blood T cell repertoires in COVID-19. Overall study context: The origin of the acute and convalescent COVID-19 samples was the United States, Italy and Spain. PBMCs, B-cell-depleted T cells, or T cells were the source of the cDNA or gDNA that made up the material.

As handled by the study authors: Estimation of nucleated cell counts was performed using reference gene primer amplification. Repertoires were generated with immunoSEQ multiplex PCR, while TCRdb's copy carries only in-frame clones and drops some. V and J calls and clone size are those listed in that table; D and trimming were worked out from the DNA. The table includes roughly 85,000 clones, 80% to 90% detected once. CDR1 and CDR2 from the germline V gene are MNHEY and SMNVEV (reference sequence). The ends were cut back, 3 bases at V and 5 bases at J, with 10 bases in the middle. The CDR3 totals 13 residues.

The sequence was obtained from a man in his fifties or sixties with active or convalescent COVID-19. This chain uses TRBV27 with TRBJ1-1; D unclear. Sequenced input: peripheral blood. As DNA, the CDR3 is TGTGCCAGCAGTTTTGACTGGTCGACTGAAGCTTTCTTT. Protein sequence: CASSFDWSTEAFF.